This T cell receptor beta chain was documented in a study of blood T cell repertoires in COVID-19. Study overall: COVID-19 samples from acute and convalescent phases originated in the United States, Italy and Spain. From T cells, B-cell-depleted T cells, or PBMCs came the material, which was cDNA or gDNA.

Authors' processing steps: Amplifying reference gene primers gave estimates of nucleated cell counts. Assay: immunoSEQ multiplex PCR; the TCRdb copy retains only in-frame clones and omits some. V and J calls and clone size are given by that table; D and trimming were obtained from the DNA. The sample consists of 110,000 or so clones, roughly 82% of them appearing once. There are 15 residues in the CDR3. The sample consisted of peripheral blood. The chain couples TRBV12-2 to TRBJ2-7; the table's D call of TRBD1 was not tested on the DNA. TRBV12-2 is given as a pseudogene. This receptor was obtained from a woman aged 35 to 49 with acute or convalescent COVID-19. CDR3 amino acids: CASRLVRDRVGEQYF. The CDR3, as DNA: TGTGCAAGTCGCTTAGTGCGGGACAGGGTAGGCGAGCAGTACTTC.